The 29 T cell receptor beta chains below all came from one sample that was sequenced in a study of blood T cell repertoires in COVID-19 (dated by TCRdb to the early 2020s). To prepare the library, the immunoSEQ multiplex PCR assay was applied. Here the immuneACCESS table is served through TCRdb, limited to in-frame sequences with V and J called. Missing clones are a known gap in these copies; in checked studies unresolved V genes cover under half, and the rest lacks a known reason. The table for this sample lists over 80,000 clones; roughly 70% of them were counted only once. The ten largest clones capture about 3.9% of the sample. Sequencing used peripheral blood. The receptor set was obtained from a man in his sixties or seventies with COVID-19, enrolled during active disease.

The chain combines TRBV28 with TRBJ1-6, with D unclear. Trimming removed 5 bases at V and 9 bases at J, with 20 bases between. CDR1 and CDR2 from the germline V gene are MDHEN and SYDVKM. CDR3 size: 16 residues. This CDR3 is CASSISSISGFSPLHF. Here the CDR3 DNA reads TGTGCCAGCAGTATCTCCTCGATTTCGGGTTTTTCACCCCTCCACTTT. The full variable domain, its missing parts supplied by reference TRBV28 and TRBJ1-6, is DVKVTQSSRYLVKRTGEKVFLECVQDMDHENMFWYRQDPGLGLRLIYFSYDVKMKEKGDIPEGYSVSREKKERFSLILESASTNQTSMYLCASSISSISGFSPLHFGNGTRLTVT.

J is TRBJ2-1 and V is TRBV7-8, with 9 bases identical to TRBD2. V shed 4 bases and J 4 bases; nucleotides not matched to a gene: 2. The CDR3 sequence is 14 residues long. Germline-derived CDR1 and CDR2 are SGHVS and FQNEAQ. The CDR3 spells CASSSTSGYNEQFF. CDR3 bases: TGTGCCAGCAGCTCTACTAGCGGGTACAATGAGCAGTTCTTC.

This sequence joins TRBV6-1 and TRBJ1-1, with a tentative D call TRBD1 (6 bases). From germline, CDR1 is MNHNS and CDR2 SASEGT. Deletions cut 6 bases from V and 0 bases from J, with 11 bases between. This CDR3 is built from 14 residues. The CDR3 nucleotides read TGTGCCAGCAGACCACAGGGAATGAACACTGAAGCTTTCTTT. Its translation: CASRPQGMNTEAFF.

This clone was observed a few times. The rearrangement joins TRBV3-1 (or the pseudogene TRBV3-2) to TRBJ1-6; D is perhaps TRBD1 (5 bases). Trimming removed 3 bases from V and 7 bases from J, with 13 bases in between. CDR3 length equals 15 residues. Germline CDR1 and CDR2: LGHDT and YNNKEL (reference sequence). This chain's CDR3 is CASSQWQGLNSPLHF. The CDR3 DNA reads TGTGCCAGCAGCCAGTGGCAGGGTCTGAATTCACCCCTCCACTTT.

The genes are TRBV18 and TRBJ2-4; perhaps TRBD2 as D (6 bases). The CDR3 length is 15 residues. The germline gives CDR1 KGHSH, CDR2 LQKENI. The V end was cut by 4 bases, the J end by 3 bases, with 13 bases between. The CDR3 protein is CASSQVVGGKNIQYF. The CDR3 region has the DNA TGTGCCAGCTCACAAGTGGTGGGGGGCAAAAACATTCAGTACTTC. The full variable domain, in which reference TRBV18 and TRBJ2-4 provide the parts outside the CDR3, is NAGVMQNPRHLVRRRGQEARLRCSPMKGHSHVYWYRQLPEEGLKFMVYLQKENIIDESGMPKERFSAEFPKEGPSILRIQQVVRGDSAAYFCASSQVVGGKNIQYFGAGTRLSVL.

In its sample, this clone was seen a few times. The J gene is TRBJ2-7, the V gene TRBV7-9; no firm D call. Trimming left V 5 bases short and J 0 bases short, with 5 bases between. This CDR3 has 12 amino acids. Germline V gives CDR1 SEHNR, CDR2 FQNEAQ (reference sequence). The CDR3 sequence: CASSPISYEQYF. The DNA for the CDR3 is TGTGCCAGCAGCCCCATCTCCTACGAGCAGTACTTC.

The V call is TRBV5-4, the J call TRBJ1-2; D call uncertain. This CDR3 spans 15 amino acids. V gave up 0 bases and J gave up 2 bases, with 11 bases separating them. The V gene's germline CDR1 is SGHNT and CDR2 YYREEE (reference sequence). CDR3 sequence (DNA): TGTGCCAGCAGCTTGGGAGGATCCGGAAACTATGGCTACACCTTC. Protein product: CASSLGGSGNYGYTF.

The chain uses TRBV5-4 and TRBJ1-1, with 8 bases aligning to TRBD1. CDR1 SGHNT and CDR2 YYREEE come from the germline V gene (reference sequence). V lost 4 bases to trimming and J lost 6 bases; unmatched junction nucleotides: 5. The CDR3 sequence is 13 residues long. The CDR3 DNA reads as TGTGCCAGCAGCGGACAGGGAATATCTGAAGCTTTCTTT. It specifies CASSGQGISEAFF. Full variable domain (remainder filled in from reference TRBV5-4 and TRBJ1-1): ETGVTQSPTHLIKTRGQQVTLRCSSQSGHNTVSWYQQALGQGPQFIFQYYREEENGRGNFPPRFSGLQFPNYSSELNVNALELDDSALYLCASSGQGISEAFFGQGTRLTVV.

By sample fraction, this clone is medium-sized. The chain joins TRBV4-2 to TRBJ2-1, with D tentatively TRBD2 (6 bases). CDR1 and CDR2 from the germline V gene are LGHNA and YNFKEQ. V dropped 1 base and J dropped 4 bases, with 8 bases sitting between them. This CDR3 is 14 amino acids long. The CDR3, as DNA: TGTGCCAGCAGCCAAGCGGGAGCATACAATGAGCAGTTCTTC. Translated, it gives CASSQAGAYNEQFF.

In its sample, this clone was seen a few times. The rearrangement joins TRBV7-9 to TRBJ2-2; 11 bases agree with TRBD2. There are 17 residues in the CDR3. Germline V gene sequence: CDR1 SEHNR, CDR2 FQNEAQ (reference sequence). V trimming: 5 bases; J trimming: 3 bases; junction bases outside the gene matches: 8. The CDR3 nucleotides read TGTGCCAGCAGCGCCCTAGCGGGAGGACATGACACCGGGGAGCTGTTTTTT. Residues: CASSALAGGHDTGELFF.

The genes are TRBV4-2 and TRBJ1-1; the D is unclear. Germline CDR1 is LGHNA and CDR2 is YNFKEQ. The CDR3 length is 15 residues. Trimming removed 1 base at V and 0 bases at J, with 9 bases between. DNA for the CDR3: TGTGCCAGCAGCCAAGTGGAGACCCTGAACACTGAAGCTTTCTTT. It codes for CASSQVETLNTEAFF.

V gene TRBV24-1 combines with J gene TRBJ2-7; D may be TRBD2 (6 bases). The V gene lost 5 bases and the J gene lost 6 bases, with 19 bases spanning the gap. There are 15 residues in the CDR3. The germline V gene has CDR1 KGHDR and CDR2 SFDVKD. The CDR3 sequence is CATSGVAGRGGEQYF. CDR3 in DNA: TGTGCCACCAGTGGGGTGGCGGGACGAGGAGGCGAGCAGTACTTC.

The chain has TRBV6-2 or TRBV6-3 and TRBJ1-1, with no clear D. CDR1 is MNHEY, CDR2 SVGEGT, per germline. Trimming cost V 4 bases and J 4 bases, with 13 bases left between them. The CDR3 totals 14 residues. The CDR3 region is CASSFQFGFTEAFF. CDR3 nucleotides: TGTGCCAGCAGTTTCCAGTTCGGGTTCACTGAAGCTTTCTTT.

The chain joins TRBV7-6 to TRBJ1-1; 8 bases match TRBD1. CDR1 is SGHVS, CDR2 FNYEAQ, per germline. V dropped 5 bases and J dropped 4; count of bases not matched to a gene: 3. The CDR3 length is 13 residues. CDR3 DNA: TGTGCCAGCAGCACGGGACAGGTCACTGAAGCTTTCTTT. Translation gives CASSTGQVTEAFF.

The chain employs TRBV15 and TRBJ2-7; tentatively, D is TRBD2 (5 bases). V lost 0 bases, J lost 2 bases, and 8 bases lay in between. The CDR3 totals 14 residues. The germline V gene has CDR1 LNHNV and CDR2 YYDKDF (reference sequence). In nucleotides, the CDR3 is TGTGCCACCAGCAGAGATCGGGGAACCTACGAGCAGTACTTC. The encoded protein is CATSRDRGTYEQYF.

The J gene is TRBJ2-5, the V gene TRBV4-2; TRBD1 aligns across 10 bases. The CDR3 loop spans 15 amino acids. Germline CDR1 and CDR2: LGHNA and YNFKEQ. V gave up 4 bases and J gave up 5 bases; unmatched junction bases: 7. The CDR3 here is CASSPADRGEETQYF. For the CDR3, the DNA is TGTGCCAGCAGCCCCGCGGACAGGGGGGAGGAGACCCAGTACTTC.

This clone showed up many times. The chain employs TRBV28 and TRBJ1-2, with D unclear. The V gene lost 6 bases and the J gene lost 2 bases, with 25 bases spanning the gap. CDR3 length: 18 amino acids. Germline-derived CDR1 and CDR2 are MDHEN and SYDVKM. CDR3 sequence (DNA): TGTGCCAGCAGCTACCAACCCGGGTTACGGAGACGAAACTATGGCTACACCTTC. This codes for CASSYQPGLRRRNYGYTF.

The V gene is TRBV9, the J gene TRBJ1-2; D might be TRBD1 (5 bases). Germline V gene lookup returns CDR1 SGDLS and CDR2 YYNGEE. V lost 4 bases and J 8 bases, leaving 27 bases between the germline ends. The CDR3 is 17 amino acids. CDR3 protein: CASSPGTGGLGVSGYTF. Written as DNA, the CDR3 is TGTGCCAGCAGCCCCGGGACCGGGGGGTTAGGGGTTTCGGGCTACACCTTC.

This clone has only one observation. The chain uses TRBV30 and TRBJ2-1; weak D call: TRBD2 (5 bases). Germline V gene sequence: CDR1 GTSNPN, CDR2 SVGIG (reference sequence). This CDR3 is built from 14 residues. Trimming left V 4 bases short and J 3 bases short, with 13 bases between. CDR3 nucleotide sequence: TGTGCCTGGATCCCTAGCAACGTCTACAATGAGCAGTTCTTC. Amino acids: CAWIPSNVYNEQFF. The entire variable domain, with the rest obtained from reference TRBV30 and TRBJ2-1, is as follows: SQTIHQWPATLVQPVGSPLSLECTVEGTSNPNLYWYRQAAGRGLQLLFYSVGIGQISSEVPQNLSASRPQDRQFILSSKKLLLSDSGFYLCAWIPSNVYNEQFFGPGTRLTVL.

The V call is TRBV7-9, the J call TRBJ2-7, with TRBD2 matching 8 bases. CDR3 size: 14 residues. Germline trimming cut 6 bases from V and 6 bases from J; bases unmatched to any gene: 10. Germline-derived CDR1 and CDR2 are SEHNR and FQNEAQ (reference sequence). CDR3 coding DNA: TGTGCCAGCAGGGGGGGTAGCGGGAACAGCGAGCAGTACTTC. Translation gives CASRGGSGNSEQYF.

The chain's CDR3 is CASSVATSGIGETQYF. The CDR3 DNA is TGTGCCAGCAGTGTTGCGACTAGTGGGATCGGAGAGACCCAGTACTTC. The chain couples TRBV3-1 (or the pseudogene TRBV3-2) to TRBJ2-5, with D perhaps TRBD2 (6 bases). The germline CDR1 and CDR2 sequences are LGHDT and YNNKEL (reference sequence). The CDR3 is 16 residues long. V gave up 6 bases and J gave up 4 bases, with 21 bases separating them.

This clone was seen more than once but under ten times. The V call is TRBV24-1, the J call TRBJ2-7, with D perhaps matching TRBD2 (6 bases). CDR3 length: 15 residues. The germline V and J ends were trimmed by 3 bases and 0 bases, with 11 bases remaining between them. Germline CDR1 KGHDR, CDR2 SFDVKD. CDR3 loop: CATSDRRAGSYEQYF. The DNA for the CDR3 is TGTGCCACCAGTGATAGGAGGGCCGGCTCCTACGAGCAGTACTTC.

This clone was seen only a few times. This CDR3 is CASRLAGGHAHEAFF. DNA for the CDR3: TGTGCAAGTCGCTTAGCGGGAGGCCATGCCCATGAAGCTTTCTTT. The gene calls are TRBV12-2 and TRBJ1-1. TRBV12-2 is a pseudogene. The CDR3 has 15 amino acids.

CDR3: CASSSGQGVDNEQFF. The CDR3 bases are TGCGCCAGCAGCTCGGGACAGGGGGTTGACAATGAGCAGTTCTTC. This chain joins TRBV5-1 and TRBJ2-1; TRBD1 matches at 11 bases. The V gene's germline CDR1 is SGHRS and CDR2 YFSETQ. The CDR3 extends over 15 amino acids. The J segment lost 5 bases and the V segment lost 3 bases, leaving 4 bases of the junction unmatched.

This clone has ten or more counts. Written as DNA, the CDR3 is TGTGCCAGCAGTTTTAGTTCAGGGGGCAATCAGCCCCAGCATTTT. This encodes CASSFSSGGNQPQHF. The V gene is TRBV28, the J gene TRBJ1-5, with TRBD1 as a possible D gene (6 bases). V shed 3 bases and J shed 2 bases, with 11 bases lying between them. Germline V gives CDR1 MDHEN, CDR2 SYDVKM. The CDR3 is 15 amino acids. Together with reference TRBV28 and TRBJ1-5, the CDR3 gives the full variable domain: DVKVTQSSRYLVKRTGEKVFLECVQDMDHENMFWYRQDPGLGLRLIYFSYDVKMKEKGDIPEGYSVSREKKERFSLILESASTNQTSMYLCASSFSSGGNQPQHFGDGTRLSIL.

In this sample, this clone turned up once. A read error may account for a junction end that differs from germline. The rearrangement joins TRBV14 to TRBJ1-4; the D is unclear. This CDR3 comprises 13 residues. Germline CDR1 SGHDN, CDR2 FVKESK. CDR3: CASSQGSAERLFF. The CDR3 DNA reads as TGTGCCAGCAGCCAAGGAAGTGCGGAAAGACTGTTTTTT.

This chain uses TRBV6-1 with TRBJ1-3, with a weak D call TRBD1 (5 bases). The CDR3 has 15 residues. The V end was cut by 3 bases, the J end by 3 bases, with 12 bases between. Germline-derived CDR1 and CDR2 are MNHNS and SASEGT. The CDR3 nucleotides are TGTGCCAGCAGTGATAGACAAAGGGGTGGAAACACCATATATTTT. It encodes CASSDRQRGGNTIYF.

The V gene is TRBV5-1, the J gene TRBJ2-5, with D maybe TRBD1 (5 bases). The length of the CDR3 is 16 residues. V was cut by 0 bases and J by 5 bases, with 17 bases left in between. Per the germline V gene, CDR1 is SGHRS and CDR2 is YFSETQ. CDR3: CASSLGSGSFGETQYF. In DNA, the CDR3 is TGCGCCAGCAGCTTGGGGTCAGGGTCCTTCGGCGAGACCCAGTACTTC.

The chain recombines TRBV20-1 with TRBJ2-1; D is unresolved. This CDR3 has 13 residues. Trimming shortened V by 3 bases and J by 2 bases, and 8 bases separated the two germline ends. From germline, CDR1 is DFQATT and CDR2 SNEGSKA (reference sequence). The CDR3 sequence: CSASTDPYNEQFF. The CDR3 DNA sequence: TGCAGTGCTAGTACAGACCCCTACAATGAGCAGTTCTTC.